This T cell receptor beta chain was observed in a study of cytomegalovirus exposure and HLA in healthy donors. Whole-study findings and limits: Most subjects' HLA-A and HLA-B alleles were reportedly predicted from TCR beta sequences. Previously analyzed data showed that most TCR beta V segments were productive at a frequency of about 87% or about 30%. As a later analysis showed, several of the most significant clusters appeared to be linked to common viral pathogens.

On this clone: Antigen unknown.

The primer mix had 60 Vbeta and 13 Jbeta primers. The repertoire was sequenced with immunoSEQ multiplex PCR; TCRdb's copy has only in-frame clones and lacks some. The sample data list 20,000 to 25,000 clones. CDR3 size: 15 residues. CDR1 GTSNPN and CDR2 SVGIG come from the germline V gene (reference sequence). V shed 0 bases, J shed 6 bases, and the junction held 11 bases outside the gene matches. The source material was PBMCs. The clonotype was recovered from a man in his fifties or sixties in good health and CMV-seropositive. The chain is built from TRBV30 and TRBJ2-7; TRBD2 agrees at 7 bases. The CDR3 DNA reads TGTGCCTGGAGTGTACTCTCCGGGACTACGCTCGAGCAGTACTTC. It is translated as CAWSVLSGTTLEQYF.